This T cell receptor beta chain was sequenced in a study of blood T cell repertoires in COVID-19. Whole-study context: There were acute and convalescent COVID-19 samples, and they came from the United States, Italy and Spain.

The data were produced by immunoSEQ multiplex PCR, yet TCRdb's version contains in-frame clones alone and is incomplete. The table has tens of thousands of clones, 86% seen once. Germline V CDR1 and CDR2: SGHTS, YDEGEE. V lost 7 bases and J lost 4, with 11 bases in between. There are 12 residues in the CDR3. V and J are TRBV5-8 and TRBJ1-2; D is possibly TRBD1 (5 bases). This sequence originates from a man aged 50 to 60 with acute or convalescent COVID-19. Specimen: peripheral blood. CDR3 DNA: TGTGCCAGCCGGAACAGGAGCTATGGCTACACCTTC. It codes for CASRNRSYGYTF. The complete variable domain, with remaining parts taken from reference TRBV5-8 and TRBJ1-2, reads EAGVTQSPTHLIKTRGQQATLRCSPISGHTSVYWYQQALGLGLQFLLWYDEGEERNRGNFPPRFSGRQFPNYSSELNVNALELEDSALYLCASRNRSYGYTFGSGTRLTVV.